The 12 T cell receptor beta chains listed next were all sequenced from one sample in a study of blood T cell repertoires in COVID-19. The repertoire was sequenced with immunoSEQ multiplex PCR; TCRdb's copy has only in-frame clones and lacks some. The table includes approximately 450,000 clones, about 85% detected once. Sequencing was carried out using PBMCs or T cells enriched from blood (not recorded which). Receptor source: a woman under 30 with acute COVID-19.

The genes are TRBV27 and TRBJ2-7; TRBD2 agrees at 7 bases. The length of the CDR3 is 16 residues. Germline V CDR1 and CDR2: MNHEY, SMNVEV (reference sequence). The ends lost 2 bases at V and 6 bases at J; junction bases unmatched: 13. The CDR3 region is CASSLRPASGFGEQYF. Here the CDR3 DNA reads TGTGCCAGCAGTTTAAGACCGGCTAGCGGATTCGGCGAGCAGTACTTC.

The rearrangement joins TRBV13 to TRBJ2-5, with a possible D match to TRBD1 (6 bases). The germline V gene has CDR1 PRHDT and CDR2 FYEKMQ (reference sequence). Trimming left V 0 bases short and J 3 bases short, with 29 bases between. The CDR3 is 21 residues long. The CDR3 loop is CASSLGVKSGTHIILEETQYF. The CDR3 DNA follows: TGTGCCAGCAGCTTAGGCGTCAAATCCGGGACACATATTATACTAGAAGAGACCCAGTACTTC.

The chain combines TRBV6-5 with TRBJ1-5; 8 bases match TRBD1. The CDR3 is made up of 14 amino acids. Germline lookup yields CDR1 MNHEY and CDR2 SVGAGI. V gave up 6 bases and J gave up 6 bases; unmatched junction bases: 7. CDR3: CASSPRTGFQPQHF. DNA of the CDR3: TGTGCCAGCAGCCCCAGGACAGGGTTTCAGCCCCAGCATTTT.

The chain uses TRBV21-1 and TRBJ2-7; the table gives TRBD2 as D, unverified against the DNA. TRBV21-1 is recorded as a pseudogene. The CDR3 is 15 amino acids. As DNA, the CDR3 is TGTGCCAGCAGCCGTCAAGCGAGCGGGAAGAACGAGCAGTACTTC. This encodes CASSRQASGKNEQYF.

The V call is TRBV29-1, the J call TRBJ2-3, with 10 bases lining up with TRBD2. The CDR3 has 15 residues. Germline V gene sequence: CDR1 SQVTM, CDR2 ANQGSEA. V was clipped by 4 bases and J by 1 base; unmatched bases: 5. This CDR3 is CSVGVSGGRTDTQYF. CDR3 in DNA: TGCAGCGTTGGAGTTAGCGGGGGGCGCACAGATACGCAGTATTTT.

The genes are TRBV10-2 and TRBJ2-1; possible D gene TRBD2, 6 bases. The V gene's germline CDR1 is WSHSY and CDR2 SAAADI. V lost 6 bases and J 0 bases, leaving 12 bases between the germline ends. This CDR3 contains 15 residues. For the CDR3, the DNA is TGCGCCAGCAGAATACCCGGGAGCTCCTACAATGAGCAGTTCTTC. Amino acid sequence: CASRIPGSSYNEQFF.

The chain employs TRBV14 and TRBJ2-5; possibly TRBD2 for D (6 bases). Trimming took off 4 bases at V and 5 bases at J, with 14 bases between the two ends. The CDR3 has 14 amino acids. CDR1 and CDR2 (germline): SGHDN, FVKESK. CDR3 in DNA: TGTGCCAGCAGCCGCCATGGCGGGGTTGAGACCCAGTACTTC. This sequence encodes CASSRHGGVETQYF.

The V call is TRBV5-8, the J call TRBJ2-2, with D possibly TRBD2 on 5 matching bases. CDR3 length: 13 amino acids. The germline V and J ends were trimmed by 0 bases and 6 bases, with 6 bases remaining between them. Germline V lookup: CDR1 SGHTS, CDR2 YDEGEE. The CDR3 coding sequence is TGTGCCAGCAGCTTGGGGGAGTCCGGGGAGCTGTTTTTT. Translation: CASSLGESGELFF. Filled out from reference TRBV5-8 and TRBJ2-2, the complete variable domain reads EAGVTQSPTHLIKTRGQQATLRCSPISGHTSVYWYQQALGLGLQFLLWYDEGEERNRGNFPPRFSGRQFPNYSSELNVNALELEDSALYLCASSLGESGELFFGEGSRLTVL.

The chain is built from TRBV11-3 and TRBJ2-7; perhaps TRBD2 as D (7 bases). V was trimmed by 5 bases and J by 3 bases, leaving 14 bases between them. There are 14 residues in the CDR3. Germline V lookup: CDR1 SGHNT, CDR2 YENEEA. The CDR3 spells CASSLRGGDYEQYF. The CDR3 DNA sequence: TGTGCCAGCAGCCTCCGAGGGGGGGACTACGAGCAGTACTTC.

The gene calls are TRBV19 and TRBJ2-3; D might be TRBD1 (6 bases). The CDR3 spans 17 residues. Germline V CDR1 and CDR2: LNHDA, SQIVND (reference sequence). Deletions cut 0 bases from V and 1 base from J, with 14 bases between. CDR3 region: CASSIDGRDTRTDTQYF. CDR3 DNA: TGTGCCAGTAGTATAGATGGCCGGGACACCCGCACAGATACGCAGTATTTT.

With respect to this clone: A read error may produce the germline difference seen at one junction end. The V call is TRBV7-7, the J call TRBJ2-3; 9 positions match TRBD1. In germline, CDR1 is SSHAT, CDR2 FNYEAQ (reference sequence). This CDR3 contains 18 residues. The CDR3 sequence is CASSFLPTGTGFTDTQYF. CDR3 nucleotides: TGTGCTAGCAGCTTCCTCCCCACCGGGACAGGGTTCACAGATACGCAGTATTTT.

The CDR3 is CASSQGYSGNTIYF. The CDR3 region has the DNA TGTGCCAGCAGCCAAGGTTACTCTGGAAACACCATATATTTT. This sequence joins TRBV3-1 (or the pseudogene TRBV3-2) and TRBJ1-3; unclear D gene. Deletions cut 1 base from V and 0 bases from J, with 4 bases between. Germline assignment: CDR1 LGHDT and CDR2 YNNKEL (reference sequence). This CDR3 is 14 amino acids long.